Listed below are T cell receptor beta chains from one sample, sequenced in a study of neoadjuvant anti-PD-1 for oral cavity cancer. Measured with immunoSEQ multiplex PCR; TCRdb has only the in-frame clones, and not every one. The sample has some 9,500 clones; around 70% are singletons. The input for sequencing was PBMCs, taken after nivolumab (anti-PD-1) treatment. All receptors derive from a person aged 35 to 85 with oral cavity squamous cell carcinoma. CDR3s include the opening cysteine and the closing phenylalanine or tryptophan. Fields, in order: J gene, clone size, D gene, V gene, CDR3 protein, CDR3 DNA. A D gene is named only where the DNA matches it firmly. Size is stated for part of the rows, as once, few or many counts, or as a class when the clone is expanded.

TRBJ2-5,once,.,TRBV5-1,CASSLTHQETQYF,TGCGCCAGCAGCCTTACCCACCAAGAGACCCAGTACTTC
TRBJ1-6,few,TRBD1,TRBV29-1,CSVRDSPYNSPLHF,TGCAGCGTCCGGGACAGCCCTTATAATTCACCCCTCCACTTT
TRBJ2-1,.,TRBD2,TRBV11-2,CASSHGTSGYNEQFF,TGTGCCAGCAGCCACGGGACTAGCGGCTACAATGAGCAGTTCTTC
TRBJ2-5,.,.,TRBV7-2,CASSLGRETQYF,TGTGCCAGCAGCTTAGGGCGAGAGACCCAGTACTTC
TRBJ2-2,.,.,TRBV4-2,CASSQEGRGHGELFF,TGTGCCAGCAGCCAAGAAGGGCGGGGGCACGGGGAGCTGTTTTTT
TRBJ1-2,.,TRBD1,TRBV11-2,CASKHNSGTGGVGYTF,TGTGCCAGCAAGCACAATTCCGGGACAGGGGGCGTGGGCTACACCTTC
TRBJ2-1,.,.,TRBV11-3,CASGPGPSSSYNEQFF,TGTGCCAGCGGCCCCGGTCCATCGAGCTCCTACAATGAGCAGTTCTTC
TRBJ1-1,few,.,TRBV9,CASSVGSGGAATEAFF,TGTGCCAGCAGCGTAGGGTCCGGGGGCGCGGCCACTGAAGCTTTCTTT
TRBJ2-7,few,.,TRBV7-9,CASGQQHYEQYF,TGTGCCAGCGGTCAGCAACACTACGAGCAGTACTTC
TRBJ2-3,few,.,TRBV27,CASSLGDTQYF,TGTGCCAGCAGCCTGGGAGATACGCAGTATTTT
TRBJ1-3,.,.,TRBV7-9,CASSLRPGSSGNTIYF,TGTGCCAGCAGCTTAAGACCCGGGAGCTCTGGAAACACCATATATTTT
TRBJ2-1,.,.,TRBV6-4,CASSVQGGTHNEQFF,TGTGCCAGCAGTGTGCAGGGTGGGACACACAATGAGCAGTTCTTC
TRBJ2-1,.,TRBD1,TRBV19,CASSRQGRDSYNEQFF,TGTGCCAGTAGTAGACAGGGTAGGGACTCCTACAATGAGCAGTTCTTC
TRBJ2-3,.,TRBD1,TRBV11-3,CASSPGTGSRTDTQYF,TGTGCCAGCAGCCCTGGGACAGGGAGCCGCACAGATACGCAGTATTTT
TRBJ2-7,.,TRBD2,TRBV4-1,CASSRAGLAVLGNEQYF,TGCGCCAGCAGCCGAGCGGGACTAGCGGTCCTTGGGAACGAGCAGTACTTC
TRBJ2-3,.,.,TRBV5-1,CASSMALVGTDTQYF,TGCGCCAGCAGCATGGCTCTAGTTGGCACAGATACGCAGTATTTT
TRBJ1-1,.,.,TRBV27,CASSPVRPLNTEAFF,TGTGCCAGCAGCCCCGTGCGACCGCTAAACACTGAAGCTTTCTTT
TRBJ2-7,.,TRBD2,TRBV10-2,CASTISGGADEQYF,TGCGCCAGCACTATTAGCGGGGGGGCCGACGAGCAGTACTTC
TRBJ1-1,.,.,TRBV29-1,CSAVRVNTEAFF,TGCAGCGCCGTCCGGGTGAACACTGAAGCTTTCTTT
TRBJ1-2,.,.,TRBV28,CASSLWDGYTF,TGTGCCAGCAGTTTGTGGGATGGCTACACCTTC
TRBJ2-1,few,TRBD2,TRBV2,CASSRLAGVNEQFF,TGTGCCAGCAGTCGACTAGCGGGAGTGAATGAGCAGTTCTTC
TRBJ2-7,few,TRBD1,TRBV30,CAWRDRGYEQYF,TGTGCCTGGAGGGACAGGGGATACGAGCAGTACTTC